This is a list of T cell receptor beta chains from one sample in a study of human T cells and chemical hapten exposure. TCRdb processed the RACE reads anew with MiXCR; each CDR3 protein has one entry. The sample holds more than 75,000 distinct CDR3 sequences, roughly 10% seen once. The sample here was whole blood, taken in connection with sensitization to the hapten diphenylcyclopropenone (DPC). These receptors originate from a woman in her thirties with alopecia areata. Some clones in this sample may be carry-over from other donors' samples. Each CDR3 is given with its conserved first and last residue. A D gene is named only where the DNA matches it firmly. Expanded clones get a size class; other rows say once, few or many, or leave the size out.

cdr3_aa cdr3_nt d_call j_call v_call clone_size
CASSTYQEIGRYGYTF TGTGCCAGCAGCACATACCAGGAGATAGGGCGCTATGGCTACACCTTC NA TRBJ1-2 TRBV7-2 NA
CSVVPSGVEQYF TGCAGCGTTGTCCCGTCGGGGGTCGAGCAGTACTTC NA TRBJ2-7 TRBV29-1 many
CAINQQGAGYEQYF TGTGCCATCAATCAACAGGGGGCTGGGTACGAGCAGTACTTC TRBD1 TRBJ2-7 TRBV10-3 few
CASSWDGQETQYF TGCGCCAGCAGCTGGGACGGTCAAGAGACCCAGTACTTC NA TRBJ2-5 TRBV5-1 few
CSARAPRLALKETQYF TGCAGTGCTAGAGCCCCGAGACTAGCGTTAAAAGAGACCCAGTACTTC TRBD2 TRBJ2-5 TRBV20-1 NA
CASSAGQDYGYTF TGTGCCAGCAGCGCGGGACAGGACTATGGCTACACCTTC TRBD1 TRBJ1-2 TRBV11-2 many
CSARPFGGRGTEAFF TGCAGTGCTAGACCTTTCGGGGGCAGGGGAACTGAAGCTTTCTTT NA TRBJ1-1 TRBV20-1 many
CASSLDSYGYTF TGCGCCAGCAGCTTGGACAGCTATGGCTACACCTTC NA TRBJ1-2 TRBV5-1 NA
CSVHGMNTEAFF TGCAGCGTTCACGGGATGAACACTGAAGCTTTCTTT NA TRBJ1-1 TRBV29-1 NA
CSARPGTSTDTQYF TGCAGTGCTAGACCCGGGACTAGCACAGATACGCAGTATTTT NA TRBJ2-3 TRBV20-1 many
CASSYRGTGTTDTQYF TGTGCCAGCAGTTACAGGGGGACAGGGACCACAGATACGCAGTATTTT TRBD1 TRBJ2-3 TRBV6-5 few
CASSPGTVSYEQYF TGTGCCAGCAGCCCTGGGACAGTCTCCTACGAGCAGTACTTC TRBD1 TRBJ2-7 TRBV7-8 many
CATGGSTYEQYF TGTGCCACCGGGGGCAGTACCTACGAGCAGTACTTC NA TRBJ2-7 TRBV28 few
CASSLGGRLSEKLFF TGTGCCAGCAGCTTAGGGGGGCGCTTGAGTGAAAAACTGTTTTTT NA TRBJ1-4 TRBV7-2 few
CASMYGPSYEQYF TGTGCCAGCATGTACGGGCCCTCCTACGAGCAGTACTTC NA TRBJ2-7 TRBV2 many
CATSREAGQGMTTNEKLFF TGTGCCACCAGCAGAGAAGCGGGACAGGGGATGACAACTAATGAAAAACTGTTTTTT TRBD1 TRBJ1-4 TRBV15 few
CAMKTSSNSYEQYF TGTGCCATGAAGACTAGCAGTAACTCCTACGAGCAGTACTTC TRBD2 TRBJ2-7 TRBV2 many
CASSRDNRGRNTEAFF TGCGCCAGCAGTCGAGATAACAGGGGGCGCAACACTGAAGCTTTCTTT TRBD1 TRBJ1-1 TRBV4-1 many
CSASPARDTQYF TGCAGTGCTAGCCCAGCGAGGGATACGCAGTATTTT NA TRBJ2-3 TRBV20-1 few
CASSIWTSGSLNEQFF TGTGCCAGCAGCATCTGGACTAGCGGGAGTTTAAATGAGCAGTTCTTC TRBD2 TRBJ2-1 TRBV7-9 many